The clone carrying this TCR beta chain occurred many times. No antigen is known for it. The CDR3 extends over 16 amino acids. Germline-derived CDR1 and CDR2 are MDHEN and SYDVKM. The V and J ends lost 8 bases and 5 bases respectively, with 23 bases between them. The record originates from a study of CD8 T cells in ankylosing spondylitis. Findings and limits, study-wide: Disease-linked clones, CD8+, were relatively rare in peripheral blood. Under 10 highly homologous variants formed a TCR beta motif that appeared characteristic of ankylosing spondylitis blood. From matched ankylosing spondylitis synovial fluid, disease-linked clones were reportedly recovered at significantly enriched levels.

TCRdb called the 5' RACE reads again in MiXCR, with one record for every CDR3 protein. The data hold approximately 300,000 distinct CDR3 sequences, with 7% to 9% observed a single time. The receptor was isolated from a male donor with ankylosing spondylitis. The chain has TRBV28 and TRBJ2-3, with D perhaps TRBD1 (5 bases). Input material: blood, either unsorted or a sorted T cell fraction (not recorded which). CDR3 coding DNA: TGTGCCAGCTCCAGTGGGTGGGGCTACACGGGAGATACGCAGTATTTT. It codes for CASSSGWGYTGDTQYF.